This entry lists 5 T cell receptor beta chains sequenced from one sample in a study of cytomegalovirus exposure and HLA in healthy donors. Measured with immunoSEQ multiplex PCR; TCRdb has only the in-frame clones, and not every one. The table shows 150,000 to 200,000 clones, with around nine tenths occurring only once. Sequencing input: PBMCs. These receptors were taken from a man aged 18 to 29 in good health and CMV-seropositive.

The rearrangement joins TRBV5-1 to TRBJ2-2; 9 bases are a match to TRBD1. The V gene's germline CDR1 is SGHRS and CDR2 YFSETQ. There are 15 residues in the CDR3. Losses at the gene ends were 0 bases for V and 7 bases for J; bases not matched to a gene: 4. Here the CDR3 reads CASSLDGQGFGELFF. The CDR3 DNA reads as TGCGCCAGCAGCTTGGACGGACAGGGGTTCGGGGAGCTGTTTTTT.

The chain employs TRBV29-1 and TRBJ2-2, with TRBD1 matching over 8 bases. This CDR3 has 14 residues. Looked up from germline, CDR1 is SQVTM and CDR2 is ANQGSEA. J lost 8 bases, V lost 5 bases, and 10 bases had no gene match. This CDR3 reads CSVRIGTGGGELFF. Written as DNA, the CDR3 is TGCAGCGTTCGGATTGGCACAGGGGGTGGGGAGCTGTTTTTT.

This clone was recorded once. This sequence joins TRBV5-1 and TRBJ1-1; D is possibly TRBD1 (5 bases). Germline-derived CDR1 and CDR2 are SGHRS and YFSETQ. Trimming removed 2 bases from V and 3 bases from J, with 17 bases in between. This CDR3 has 16 amino acids. This CDR3 reads CASSFSGGGMDTEAFF. The CDR3 DNA is TGCGCCAGCAGCTTCTCCGGGGGGGGGATGGACACTGAAGCTTTCTTT.

This rearrangement joins TRBV9 to TRBJ2-1; 11 nucleotides match TRBD2. CDR1 is SGDLS, CDR2 YYNGEE, per germline. V was pared by 5 bases and J by 0 bases, with 4 bases of the junction left unmatched. This CDR3 spans 16 amino acids. CDR3 nucleotides: TGTGCCAGCAGTGGGACTAGCGGAAGCTCCTACAATGAGCAGTTCTTC. The encoded protein is CASSGTSGSSYNEQFF.

The rearrangement joins TRBV7-9 to TRBJ1-1; maybe TRBD1 (5 bases). Germline V gene data show CDR1 as SEHNR and CDR2 as FQNEAQ (reference sequence). Between the trimmed V and J ends, which lost 1 base and 8 bases, there was a span of 5 bases. The CDR3 runs 11 residues. CDR3 region: CASSLGGEAFF. The CDR3 nucleotides read TGTGCCAGCAGCTTAGGGGGCGAAGCTTTCTTT.